These 2 T cell receptor beta chains were all obtained from the same sample, sequenced in a study of OX40 agonist ivuxolimab in advanced cancers. Profiling relied on immunoSEQ multiplex PCR, and the TCRdb table lists in-frame clones only, not all of them. The sample holds around 41,000 clones, 70% to 90% seen once. Sequenced here: CD4+ or CD8+ T cells sorted from blood, sampled in a trial of the OX40 agonist ivuxolimab. The receptors originated from an adult with an advanced solid tumor such as melanoma, head and neck, liver or kidney cancer.

This chain joins TRBV5-8 and TRBJ2-3, with unresolved D. This CDR3 has 14 amino acids. V lost 1 base and J lost 1, with 7 bases in between. Per germline, CDR1 SGHTS and CDR2 YDEGEE. The CDR3 is CASSLTGRTDTQYF. CDR3 coding DNA: TGTGCCAGCAGCTTGACTGGGCGCACAGATACGCAGTATTTT.

This chain joins TRBV7-8 and TRBJ2-5; D remains ambiguous. The CDR3 spans 13 residues. Trimming removed 5 bases from V and 5 bases from J, with 12 bases in between. The V gene's germline CDR1 is SGHVS and CDR2 FQNEAQ. Here the CDR3 DNA reads TGTGCCAGCAGCGACGTGGGTGGGGAGACCCAGTACTTC. This sequence encodes CASSDVGGETQYF.